This T cell receptor beta chain is from a study of identifying expanded T cells in peripheral blood. This table comes from immunoSEQ multiplex PCR, and its TCRdb copy is limited to in-frame clones, with some not included. The data show about 78,000 clones, approximately 85% seen once. The CDR3 spans 17 residues. Germline assignment: CDR1 MDHEN and CDR2 SYDVKM. V was clipped by 6 bases and J by 1 base, with 18 bases between them. A word on this clone: Its target is unknown.

During the collection period, no donor immune events like infections were recorded. Overall study findings and caveats: Technical replicates showed about 1.2 changed clones; two weeks roughly 18; four weeks 19. Approximately two-week clone count variance significantly increased as total template count grew.

The source of this sequence is a person aged 18-70 years in good health. Sequencing input: blood. V gene TRBV28 combines with J gene TRBJ2-2; D ambiguous. The CDR3 nucleotides are TGTGCCAGCAGCCCTCATCGCGGCCTGGAGAACACCGGGGAGCTGTTTTTT. Amino acid sequence: CASSPHRGLENTGELFF.